The following is a T cell receptor (beta chain) sequence with its context. Its antigen is still unknown. This sample was included in a study of regulatory T cells in long-lasting Graves disease. Trimming pared 0 bases from V and 5 bases from J, leaving 11 bases between. Germline assignment: CDR1 LNHNV and CDR2 YYDKDF (reference sequence). This CDR3 is built from 14 residues. General study results and limits: For persistent Graves' patients, TCR diversity was lower than for newly diagnosed ones. Under persistent disease, TRBV28, TRBJ1-2 and TRBJ2-5 were used preferentially. Those with persistent disease had in common more public clonotypes (about 3,000) than new patients (approximately 920).

The authors built TCR beta libraries using iRepertoire HTBI primers and Arm-PCR of CDR3 regions. MiXCR, run by TCRdb on the multiplex PCR reads, gives a single entry per CDR3 protein. The sample holds hundreds of thousands of distinct CDR3 sequences, roughly 30% seen once. Documented time point: persistent/refractory GD, antithyroid drugs over 5 years with positive TRAb. Extracted PBMC RNA gave rise to the TCR library. The origin of this receptor is a female donor with Graves disease. This chain links TRBV15 with TRBJ2-7, with D maybe TRBD2 (5 bases). This material consisted of peripheral blood mononuclear cells (PBMCs), taken when the disease was refractory, from a patient treated with antithyroid drugs. CDR3: CATSRDRLGNEQYF. Here the CDR3 DNA reads TGTGCCACCAGCAGAGATCGGCTCGGGAACGAGCAGTACTTC.